The clone carrying this T cell receptor beta chain was seen many times. The target antigen is unknown. The data stem from a study of T cells after posttransplantation cyclophosphamide. Study outcomes and limitations: Later blood repertoires were often dominated by clones from the donor CD8+ memory compartment. TRB overlap between skin or GI tissue T cells and blood was limited. TRB clonality was highly associated with recipient CMV seropositivity and reactivation.

This related bone marrow graft donor gave peripheral blood on the day of marrow donation. In germline, CDR1 is SGHAT, CDR2 FQNNGV. Trimming left V 5 bases short and J 5 bases short, with 13 bases between. The length of the CDR3 is 14 residues. Sequenced by immunoSEQ multiplex PCR; TCRdb stores in-frame clones only, minus some. Sampling found fewer than 35,000 clones, none seen once. The receptor's source is a woman younger than 45 in good health and a related stem cell transplant donor. The sequencing sample was made of PBMCs. The chain uses TRBV11-2 and TRBJ2-1; D might be TRBD2 (5 bases). CDR3 sequence: CASSPLDFHNEQFF. Here the CDR3 DNA reads TGTGCCAGCAGCCCCCTGGACTTTCACAATGAGCAGTTCTTC.